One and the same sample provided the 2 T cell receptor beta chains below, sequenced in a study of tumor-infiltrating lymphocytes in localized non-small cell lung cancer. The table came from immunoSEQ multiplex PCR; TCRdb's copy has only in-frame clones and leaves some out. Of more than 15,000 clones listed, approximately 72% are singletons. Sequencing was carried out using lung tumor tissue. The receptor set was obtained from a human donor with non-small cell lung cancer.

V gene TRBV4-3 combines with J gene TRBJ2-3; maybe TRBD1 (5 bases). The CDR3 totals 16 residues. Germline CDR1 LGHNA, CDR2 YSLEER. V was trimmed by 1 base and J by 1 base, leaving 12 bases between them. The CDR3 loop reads CASSQGQGWGTDTQYF. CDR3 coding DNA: TGCGCCAGCAGCCAAGGTCAGGGTTGGGGCACAGATACGCAGTATTTT.

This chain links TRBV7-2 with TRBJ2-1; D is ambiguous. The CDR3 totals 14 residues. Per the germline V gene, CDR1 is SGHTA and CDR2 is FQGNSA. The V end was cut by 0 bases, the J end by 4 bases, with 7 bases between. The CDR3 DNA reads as TGTGCCAGCAGCTTAGCCTCAGCGTACAATGAGCAGTTCTTC. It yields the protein CASSLASAYNEQFF.